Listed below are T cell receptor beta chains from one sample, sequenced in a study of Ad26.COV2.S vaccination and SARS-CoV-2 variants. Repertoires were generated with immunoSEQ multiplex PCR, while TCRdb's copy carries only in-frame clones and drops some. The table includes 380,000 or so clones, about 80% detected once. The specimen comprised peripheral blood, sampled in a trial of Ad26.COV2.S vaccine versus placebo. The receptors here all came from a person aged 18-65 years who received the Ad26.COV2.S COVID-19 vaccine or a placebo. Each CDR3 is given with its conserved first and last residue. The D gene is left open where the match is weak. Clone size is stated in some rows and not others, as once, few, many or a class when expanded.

CDR3 DNA: TGTGCCAGCAGCCAAGAGGCCAGGGAGGATTCACCCCTCCACTTT
CDR3 protein: CASSQEAREDSPLHF
V gene: TRBV3-1/TRBV3-2
D gene: NA
CDR3 length: 15
J gene: TRBJ1-6
clone size: NA

CDR3 DNA: TGCAGCGTCGACTACACCGGGGAGCTGTTTTTT
CDR3 protein: CSVDYTGELFF
V gene: TRBV29-1
D gene: NA
CDR3 length: 11
J gene: TRBJ2-2
clone size: once

CDR3 DNA: TGTGCCAGTAGTACTCGGACGGGCTACTACGAGCAGTACTTC
CDR3 protein: CASSTRTGYYEQYF
V gene: TRBV19
D gene: NA
CDR3 length: 14
J gene: TRBJ2-7
clone size: NA

CDR3 DNA: TGTGCCAGCAGGATGACTAGCGGGTGGCGGGGTGAGCAGTTCTTC
CDR3 protein: CASRMTSGWRGEQFF
V gene: TRBV6-5
D gene: TRBD2
CDR3 length: 15
J gene: TRBJ2-1
clone size: NA

CDR3 DNA: TGTGCCTGGAGTGTAGGGGGCCTCAGCACTGAAGCTTTCTTT
CDR3 protein: CAWSVGGLSTEAFF
V gene: TRBV30
D gene: TRBD1
CDR3 length: 14
J gene: TRBJ1-1
clone size: once

CDR3 DNA: TGTGCCAGCTCACCCGGGACAGGGAGCGACGGGCAGTACTTC
CDR3 protein: CASSPGTGSDGQYF
V gene: TRBV18
D gene: TRBD1
CDR3 length: 14
J gene: TRBJ2-7
clone size: NA

CDR3 DNA: TGTGCCAGCAGCCAGTCGAGCACCGGGCGGAAGTACTTC
CDR3 protein: CASSQSSTGRKYF
V gene: TRBV14
D gene: NA
CDR3 length: 13
J gene: TRBJ2-4
clone size: NA

CDR3 DNA: TGTGCCAGCAGCTTCGGGCCTGCCCTAGCCAAAAACATTCAGTACTTC
CDR3 protein: CASSFGPALAKNIQYF
V gene: TRBV11-2
D gene: NA
CDR3 length: 16
J gene: TRBJ2-4
clone size: NA

CDR3 DNA: TGCGCCAGCAGCCAGCCAAACCGGCCCGGGGAGCTGTTTTTT
CDR3 protein: CASSQPNRPGELFF
V gene: TRBV4-3
D gene: NA
CDR3 length: 14
J gene: TRBJ2-2
clone size: few

CDR3 DNA: TGCGCCAGCAGTTCGAGCGAGGGCACCCGGGGCGAGCAGTACTTC
CDR3 protein: CASSSSEGTRGEQYF
V gene: TRBV5-1
D gene: NA
CDR3 length: 15
J gene: TRBJ2-7
clone size: NA

CDR3 DNA: TGCGCCAGCAGCCAAACAGGTAGCTCCTACAATGAGCAGTTCTTC
CDR3 protein: CASSQTGSSYNEQFF
V gene: TRBV5-1
D gene: NA
CDR3 length: 15
J gene: TRBJ2-1
clone size: NA

CDR3 DNA: TGTGCCAGCAGCTACAACCTCAGGGGGGTGGTTGGCTACACCTTC
CDR3 protein: CASSYNLRGVVGYTF
V gene: TRBV7-9
D gene: TRBD1
CDR3 length: 15
J gene: TRBJ1-2
clone size: NA

CDR3 DNA: TGTGCCAGCAGCTCCTCCCCATGGATAAATGAAAAACTGTTTTTT
CDR3 protein: CASSSSPWINEKLFF
V gene: TRBV11-2
D gene: NA
CDR3 length: 15
J gene: TRBJ1-4
clone size: NA

CDR3 DNA: TGTGCCAGCACAATTAGCGGGCGCTCCTACAATGAGCAGTTCTTC
CDR3 protein: CASTISGRSYNEQFF
V gene: TRBV5-4
D gene: TRBD2
CDR3 length: 15
J gene: TRBJ2-1
clone size: once

CDR3 DNA: TGTGCCAGCAGCTCTGGAGGGACTAGCCGGCTTACGCAGTATTTT
CDR3 protein: CASSSGGTSRLTQYF
V gene: TRBV11-2
D gene: TRBD2
CDR3 length: 15
J gene: TRBJ2-3
clone size: NA

CDR3 DNA: TGTGCCAGCAGTTACTTAATTACCGGGACGGGCGGCTACACCTTC
CDR3 protein: CASSYLITGTGGYTF
V gene: TRBV6-2/TRBV6-3
D gene: NA
CDR3 length: 15
J gene: TRBJ1-2
clone size: NA

CDR3 DNA: TGTGCCAGCAGCTTAGATATGGGACAGCCAGTCTACGAGCAGTACTTC
CDR3 protein: CASSLDMGQPVYEQYF
V gene: TRBV7-9
D gene: TRBD1
CDR3 length: 16
J gene: TRBJ2-7
clone size: NA

CDR3 DNA: TGTGCCAGTAGTATCCCTCCGGACCCAGATACGCAGTATTTT
CDR3 protein: CASSIPPDPDTQYF
V gene: TRBV19
D gene: NA
CDR3 length: 14
J gene: TRBJ2-3
clone size: NA

CDR3 DNA: TGTGCCAGCAGCTTGGACACCGGGGAGCTGTTTTTT
CDR3 protein: CASSLDTGELFF
V gene: TRBV5-4
D gene: NA
CDR3 length: 12
J gene: TRBJ2-2
clone size: few

CDR3 DNA: TGCGCCAGCAGCTCGGGGGACAGGGGATCGGTCACTGAAGCTTTCTTT
CDR3 protein: CASSSGDRGSVTEAFF
V gene: TRBV5-1
D gene: TRBD1
CDR3 length: 16
J gene: TRBJ1-1
clone size: NA

CDR3 DNA: TGTGCCAGCAGGATGGACCCTAGCGGCTACACCTTC
CDR3 protein: CASRMDPSGYTF
V gene: TRBV7-9
D gene: NA
CDR3 length: 12
J gene: TRBJ1-2
clone size: NA

CDR3 DNA: TGTGCCAGCAGTTATCGGGGATCACCCCTCCACTTT
CDR3 protein: CASSYRGSPLHF
V gene: TRBV6-2/TRBV6-3
D gene: NA
CDR3 length: 12
J gene: TRBJ1-6
clone size: NA

CDR3 DNA: TGTGCCAGCAGCGCGGGACAGGGATTTCAGCCCCAGCATTTT
CDR3 protein: CASSAGQGFQPQHF
V gene: TRBV7-2
D gene: TRBD1
CDR3 length: 14
J gene: TRBJ1-5
clone size: NA

CDR3 DNA: TGTGCCAGCAGCCCTTCCCCGGGACGTAGACACTACGAGCAGTACTTC
CDR3 protein: CASSPSPGRRHYEQYF
V gene: TRBV11-3
D gene: NA
CDR3 length: 16
J gene: TRBJ2-7
clone size: NA

CDR3 DNA: TGTGCCAGCAGCTTATATGCGGACAGGGGAGGAAAGACCCAGTACTTC
CDR3 protein: CASSLYADRGGKTQYF
V gene: TRBV7-3
D gene: TRBD1
CDR3 length: 16
J gene: TRBJ2-5
clone size: NA

CDR3 DNA: TGTGCCAGCGGGAGGGAGGGCCTCTCTGGAAACACCATATATTTT
CDR3 protein: CASGREGLSGNTIYF
V gene: TRBV2
D gene: NA
CDR3 length: 15
J gene: TRBJ1-3
clone size: few